The clone carrying this T cell receptor beta chain was detected only a few times. What it recognizes is unknown. V lost 2 bases, J lost 0 bases, and 7 bases lay in between. Germline CDR1 and CDR2: GTSNPN and SVGIG (reference sequence). The CDR3 contains 13 residues. This record belongs to a study of cytomegalovirus exposure and HLA in healthy donors. Study-level results: With DRB1 most and HLA-C fewest, TCR association rates differed between HLA loci in a later analysis. The study found most TCR sequences rare, yet found some public TCRs in many donors. About 87% or about 30% of the time was how often most TCR beta V segments were productive, according to an earlier analysis.

Use of 60 Vbeta and 13 Jbeta primers characterized the PCR. As processed by the authors: The count from a later analysis was 79 million or so unique TCR beta chains, some 12 million of them shared. Libraries were prepared by immunoSEQ multiplex PCR; TCRdb keeps only in-frame clonotypes and omits some of them. The V and J calls and clone size come from that table; D and trimming were worked out from the DNA. Of some 190,000 clones in the sample, 76% were seen once. This TCR was recovered from a man aged 18 to 30 in good health and CMV-seronegative. The sample consisted of PBMCs. The V and J genes are TRBV30 and TRBJ1-1; no clear D gene. The DNA of the CDR3 is TGTGCCTGGAGTTCGGGGATGAACACTGAAGCTTTCTTT. Translating it yields CAWSSGMNTEAFF.